The 8 T cell receptor beta chains below come from one sample, sequenced in a study of T cells in Graves' hyperthyroidism and ophthalmopathy. TCR beta CDR3 regions were amplified from RNA. Using the HTBI primer set, a first-round RT-PCR was run on the TCR CDR3. TCRdb processed the multiplex PCR reads anew with MiXCR; each CDR3 protein has one entry. The sample contains around 340,000 distinct CDR3 sequences, about 21% of which appear only once. Sequenced sample: blood. These receptors all come from a woman in her 50s with Graves' hyperthyroidism.

The genes are TRBV19 and TRBJ1-5; D remains ambiguous. Trimming pared 5 bases from V and 6 bases from J, leaving 11 bases between. CDR1 is LNHDA, CDR2 SQIVND, per germline (reference sequence). CDR3 length: 13 amino acids. In DNA, the CDR3 is TGTGCCAGTAGTTGGCAGGCAGTTCAGCCCCAGCATTTT. Translation gives CASSWQAVQPQHF.

This clonotype came up many times. This sequence joins TRBV11-1 and TRBJ2-1; 11 bases line up with TRBD2. The germline CDR1 and CDR2 sequences are SGHAT and FQDESV (reference sequence). The CDR3 runs to 15 residues. Losses at the gene ends were 1 base for V and 7 bases for J; bases not matched to a gene: 3. The chain's CDR3 is CASSLVSGGGNEQFF. In nucleotides, the CDR3 is TGTGCCAGCAGCTTAGTTAGCGGGGGGGGTAATGAGCAGTTCTTC.

V is TRBV18 and J is TRBJ2-2; D might be TRBD1 (5 bases). This CDR3 is 15 amino acids long. V was cut by 4 bases and J by 3 bases, with 12 bases left in between. Germline V gene sequence: CDR1 KGHSH, CDR2 LQKENI. The CDR3 protein is CASSQTQGYTGELFF. In DNA, the CDR3 is TGTGCCAGCTCACAGACGCAGGGTTACACCGGGGAGCTGTTTTTT.

This clonotype was counted many times. The V call is TRBV12-3 or TRBV12-4, the J call TRBJ1-1; D uncertain. V was clipped by 2 bases and J by 3 bases, with 7 bases between them. The CDR3 loop spans 13 amino acids. CDR3 protein: CASSLSPHTEAFF. The DNA of the CDR3 is TGTGCCAGCAGTTTAAGTCCCCACACTGAAGCTTTCTTT.

This clonotype has ten or more counts. The chain combines TRBV7-8 with TRBJ1-1; 11 bases are shared with TRBD1. The germline CDR1 and CDR2 sequences are SGHVS and FQNEAQ. The CDR3 is made up of 16 amino acids. Unmatched junction bases numbered 10, after V lost 5 bases and J lost 5 bases. The CDR3 region is CASSPNWGQGGTEAFF. DNA for the CDR3: TGTGCCAGCAGCCCCAATTGGGGACAGGGGGGGACTGAAGCTTTCTTT. Combining the CDR3 with reference TRBV7-8 and TRBJ1-1 gives the whole variable domain GAGVSQSPRYKVAKRGQDVALRCDPISGHVSLFWYQQALGQGPEFLTYFQNEAQLDKSGLPSDRFFAERPEGSVSTLKIQRTQQEDSAVYLCASSPNWGQGGTEAFFGQGTRLTVV.

The chain recombines TRBV6-9 with TRBJ2-5; 10 nucleotides agree with TRBD2. CDR3 size: 15 residues. In germline, CDR1 is MNHGY, CDR2 SVAAGI. V was pared by 4 bases and J by 4 bases, with 6 bases of the junction left unmatched. The DNA for the CDR3 is TGTGCCAGCAGTTCGACCGGGACTAGCGTAGAGACCCAGTACTTC. It codes for CASSSTGTSVETQYF.

This clonotype was counted only a few times. V and J are TRBV6-5 and TRBJ2-7, with D possibly TRBD2 on 5 matching bases. The CDR3 is made up of 14 amino acids. Trimming pared 0 bases from V and 7 bases from J, leaving 13 bases between. Germline V gives CDR1 MNHEY, CDR2 SVGAGI. This chain's CDR3 is CASSYSTGSGEQYF. For the CDR3, the DNA is TGTGCCAGCAGTTACTCGACGGGGTCGGGGGAGCAGTACTTC.

The rearrangement joins TRBV2 to TRBJ2-7; D is ambiguous. Germline CDR1 SNHLY, CDR2 FYNNEI. Between the trimmed V and J ends, which lost 6 bases and 0 bases, there was a span of 15 bases. The CDR3 covers 15 residues. The CDR3 nucleotides are TGTGCCAGCAGGGGCAGCTCAATAAGCTCCTACGAGCAGTACTTC. Translating gives CASRGSSISSYEQYF.